Following are 8 T cell receptor beta chains from one sample sequenced in a study of blood T cells in healthy people across ages. Sample-barcoded 5' priming and a J-beta primer mix drove a second PCR of about 7 to 12 cycles. TCRdb reanalysed the 5' RACE reads using MiXCR and keeps one entry per CDR3 protein. The profile shows about 630,000 distinct CDR3 sequences, approximately 21% of them singletons. Sequencing was performed on blood. The receptors here all came from a man between 65 and 79 years old in good health.

The chain uses TRBV7-3 and TRBJ2-1; 9 bases agree with TRBD1. V was clipped by 1 base and J by 8 bases; unmatched bases: 6. Per germline, CDR1 SGHTA and CDR2 FQGTGA. This CDR3 spans 15 amino acids. CDR3 in DNA: TGTGCCAGCAGCTTAATCGGGACAGGGACCTATGAGCAGTTCTTC. Protein: CASSLIGTGTYEQFF. The full variable domain, with the rest looked up from reference TRBV7-3 and TRBJ2-1, is GAGVSQTPSNKVTEKGKYVELRCDPISGHTALYWYRQSLGQGPEFLIYFQGTGAADDSGLPNDRFFAVRPEGSVSTLKIQRTERGDSAVYLCASSLIGTGTYEQFFGPGTRLTVL.

The CDR3 spells CASSSPGQGGYQPQYF. The CDR3 DNA reads TGTGCCAGCAGCTCACCGGGACAGGGCGGCTATCAGCCCCAGTACTTC. This chain uses TRBV7-2 with TRBJ2-5; 9 positions match TRBD1. CDR1 and CDR2 from the germline V gene are SGHTA and FQGNSA. Unmatched junction bases numbered 15, after V lost 4 bases and J lost 9 bases. The CDR3 totals 16 residues. Full variable domain (rest looked up from reference TRBV7-2 and TRBJ2-5): GAGVSQSPSNKVTEKGKDVELRCDPISGHTALYWYRQSLGQGLEFLIYFQGNSAPDKSGLPSDRFSAERTGGSVSTLTIQRTQQEDSAVYLCASSSPGQGGYQPQYFGPGTRLLVL.

This clonotype was recorded many times. The rearrangement links TRBV6-2 or TRBV6-3 to TRBJ2-1; either TRBD1 or TRBD2 may supply D (5 bases each). The CDR3 is 16 residues long. From germline, CDR1 is MNHEY and CDR2 SVGEGT. Between the trimmed V and J ends, which lost 0 bases and 3 bases, there was a span of 12 bases. For the CDR3, the DNA is TGTGCCAGCAGTTACTCCCTTCGGGACGGCTACAATGAGCAGTTCTTC. Translating gives CASSYSLRDGYNEQFF.

This clonotype was found a few times. V is TRBV7-2 and J is TRBJ1-5; no reliable D call. From germline, CDR1 is SGHTA and CDR2 FQGNSA. V shed 5 bases and J shed 6 bases, with 14 bases lying between them. The CDR3 is made up of 14 amino acids. In DNA form, the CDR3 reads TGTGCCAGCAGCCCCCCTCTTTGGAGTCAGCCCCAGCATTTT. Translation gives CASSPPLWSQPQHF.

This clonotype has more than one count but fewer than ten. The chain links TRBV10-3 to TRBJ2-2, with 7 bases identical to TRBD2. Germline CDR1 reads ENHRY; CDR2 reads SYGVKD. CDR3 length equals 14 residues. V shed 8 bases and J 0 bases; nucleotides not matched to a gene: 3. For the CDR3, the DNA is TGTGCCATCGCTAGCGGTGCGAACACCGGGGAGCTGTTTTTT. Its protein product is CAIASGANTGELFF.

The V call is TRBV12-3 or TRBV12-4, the J call TRBJ2-1; either TRBD1 or TRBD2 may supply D (5 bases each). This CDR3 is 14 amino acids long. The V end was cut by 5 bases, the J end by 8 bases, with 16 bases between. This CDR3 is CASSRDGNSDEQFF. The CDR3 DNA sequence: TGTGCCAGCAGTCGGGACGGAAACTCCGATGAGCAGTTCTTC.

A word on this clonotype: At one boundary the junction diverges from the germline segment, which might be a read error. J is TRBJ2-1 and V is TRBV12-5, with 15 bases identical to TRBD2. CDR1 is LGHNT, CDR2 FRNRAP, per germline. The CDR3 is 13 amino acids. The CDR3 protein is CASGPGTSGRTSF. Written as DNA, the CDR3 is TGTGCTAGTGGACCAGGGACTAGCGGGAGGACTTCCTTC.

This clonotype was recorded at least ten times. The rearrangement joins TRBV4-3 to TRBJ2-7, with D unclear. Trimming took off 3 bases at V and 6 bases at J, with 15 bases between the two ends. CDR1 is LGHNA, CDR2 YSLEER, per germline. The CDR3 is 14 residues long. CDR3 coding DNA: TGCGCCAGCAGCCAGCACCCAAGGGCTGGCGAGCAGTACTTC. It is translated as CASSQHPRAGEQYF.